This record looks at one T cell receptor beta chain sequence and its context. What it binds is not known. This specimen comes from a study of T-cell reconstitution after alpha-beta-depleted transplantation in children. Unique molecular identifiers were built into the TCRbeta library. TCRdb used MiXCR to reprocess the PCR reads, holding one entry per CDR3 protein. The sample records 300,000 to 400,000 distinct CDR3 sequences, around 16% being singletons. Study-wide results and limits: One year after transplant, T-cell counts and diversity came mostly from newly produced T cells. The high TCRbeta diversity at day 60 in some patients came from surviving recipient T cells and thymic progenitors. Several hundred expanded graft clones reportedly were the source of alpha-beta T cells about two months after transplant.

This TCR came from a male patient under 10 years old who had a stem cell transplant for acute lymphoblastic leukemia, so the T cells may come from the graft donor. Sequencing used PBMCs, mostly from graft donor cells, obtained 360 days after TCRalphabeta/CD19-depleted stem cell transplant.

This CDR3 is CASSNRGGGQPQHF. CDR3 nucleotide sequence: TGTGCCAGCAGTAACAGGGGCGGAGGACAGCCCCAGCATTTT. V and J are TRBV7-2 and TRBJ1-5; 7 bases are shared with TRBD1. Trimming removed 6 bases from V and 7 bases from J; junction bases left unmatched: 9. Per germline, CDR1 SGHTA and CDR2 FQGNSA. CDR3 length: 14 amino acids.